The 16 T cell receptor beta chains presented below share a single source sample, sequenced in a study of regulatory T cells in long-lasting Graves disease. The TCR beta library used iRepertoire HTBI primers with Arm-PCR amplification of CDR3. In TCRdb, the multiplex PCR reads were re-called with MiXCR into one record per CDR3 protein. The table shows hundreds of thousands of distinct CDR3 sequences, with about 16% occurring only once. The time point here: newly diagnosed GD, antithyroid drugs for less than 3 months. With RNA extracted from PBMCs as input, the TCR library was made. The sequenced sample was peripheral blood mononuclear cells (PBMCs), obtained at new diagnosis, from a patient treated with antithyroid drugs. All receptors come from a female donor with Graves disease.

This clonotype was detected many times. This chain joins TRBV10-1 and TRBJ1-2; D not certain. The germline CDR1 and CDR2 sequences are WNHNN and SYGVQD (reference sequence). The length of the CDR3 is 13 residues. V was clipped by 0 bases and J by 6 bases, with 8 bases between them. The CDR3 protein is CASSESRGNGYTF. In nucleotides, the CDR3 is TGCGCCAGCAGTGAGTCGAGAGGAAATGGCTACACCTTC.

This clonotype was observed many times. The chain links TRBV12-3 or TRBV12-4 to TRBJ1-2; the D is unclear. Trimming pared 5 bases from V and 6 bases from J, leaving 13 bases between. The CDR3 is 13 amino acids. The CDR3 is CASSLDPSDGYTF. CDR3 DNA sequence: TGTGCCAGCAGTCTAGACCCGTCGGATGGCTACACCTTC.

This clonotype showed up many times. V usage is TRBV19 and J usage is TRBJ2-2, with D possibly being TRBD1 (6 bases). This CDR3 spans 15 amino acids. Trimming removed 6 bases at V and 4 bases at J, with 15 bases between. From germline, CDR1 is LNHDA and CDR2 SQIVND (reference sequence). The CDR3 here is CASRLQGLRTGELFF. The CDR3 DNA follows: TGTGCCAGTAGATTACAGGGATTGCGCACCGGGGAGCTGTTTTTT.

This clonotype was seen repeatedly, ten times or more. The CDR3 region has the DNA TGTGCCACCAGCATGAGGGGGGCCAACTACGAGCAGTACTTC. Amino acids: CATSMRGANYEQYF. The rearrangement links TRBV15 to TRBJ2-7; D is possibly TRBD1 or TRBD2 (6 bases each). The CDR3 covers 14 residues. Germline loops: CDR1 LNHNV, CDR2 YYDKDF (reference sequence). The V and J ends lost 4 bases and 3 bases respectively, with 13 bases between them.

This clonotype came up a few times. The chain is built from TRBV6-1 and TRBJ2-1; TRBD2 agrees at 12 bases. CDR1 is MNHNS and CDR2 is SASEGT in the germline V gene. The ends lost 5 bases at V and 6 bases at J; junction bases unmatched: 23. This CDR3 has 21 residues. The CDR3 region is CASSPTETSGSEGDMSNEQFF. CDR3 DNA: TGTGCCAGCAGTCCTACCGAGACTAGCGGGAGTGAAGGTGACATGAGCAATGAGCAGTTCTTC.

This clonotype has at least ten counts. The V and J genes are TRBV2 and TRBJ2-7; 10 bases line up with TRBD2. V gave up 5 bases and J gave up 11 bases; unmatched junction bases: 3. The CDR3 loop spans 11 amino acids. Germline CDR1 SNHLY, CDR2 FYNNEI. The CDR3 region is CASSSGTSEYF. The CDR3 DNA sequence: TGTGCCAGCAGTTCCGGGACTAGCGAGTACTTC.

This clonotype was recorded at least ten times. This rearrangement joins TRBV5-1 to TRBJ1-1, with D perhaps TRBD1 (6 bases). The V end was cut by 7 bases, the J end by 0 bases, with 13 bases between. Germline assignment: CDR1 SGHRS and CDR2 YFSETQ. The CDR3 spans 14 residues. The CDR3 sequence: CASAADRMNTEAFF. CDR3 DNA: TGCGCCAGCGCAGCGGACAGAATGAACACTGAAGCTTTCTTT.

This clonotype was found many times. The V gene is TRBV6-5, the J gene TRBJ1-5; D call uncertain. V shed 2 bases and J shed 3 bases, with 5 bases lying between them. The CDR3 spans 13 residues. Germline CDR1 reads MNHEY; CDR2 reads SVGAGI. The CDR3 region has the DNA TGTGCCAGCAGTTACCGGTACAATCAGCCCCAGCATTTT. Its translation: CASSYRYNQPQHF.

The table lists this clonotype with many counts. The chain is built from TRBV2 and TRBJ2-3; 9 bases map to TRBD2. V lost 10 bases and J lost 5; bases outside the gene matches: 16. Germline CDR1 is SNHLY and CDR2 is FYNNEI. The CDR3 runs to 16 residues. For the CDR3, the DNA is TGTGCCACCCCAACGGGGGCGGGGGGGCCTGGAGATACGCAGTATTTT. This translates into CATPTGAGGPGDTQYF.

The chain uses TRBV7-2 and TRBJ2-3; 8 nucleotides line up with TRBD2. Looked up from germline, CDR1 is SGHTA and CDR2 is FQGNSA. Unmatched junction bases numbered 3, after V lost 1 base and J lost 6 bases. This CDR3 comprises 14 residues. Here the CDR3 reads CASSLVRLADTQYF. The CDR3, as DNA: TGTGCCAGCAGCTTAGTCAGACTAGCGGATACGCAGTATTTT.

Many counts were recorded for this clonotype. The rearrangement joins TRBV9 to TRBJ1-2; D gene unclear. CDR3 size: 15 residues. Trimming took 0 bases from V and 0 from J, leaving 9 bases between them. CDR1 SGDLS and CDR2 YYNGEE come from the germline V gene. CDR3 sequence reads: CASSVAVDANYGYTF. The CDR3 bases are TGTGCCAGCAGCGTAGCAGTGGACGCTAACTATGGCTACACCTTC.

The genes are TRBV28 and TRBJ2-3, with 11 bases fitting TRBD1. The J call may be faulty, since TRBJ2-5 better matches the DNA end. Looked up from germline, CDR1 is MDHEN and CDR2 is SYDVKM. There are 17 residues in the CDR3. The CDR3 is CASSALRGTGGGETQYF. CDR3 DNA sequence: TGTGCCAGCAGTGCCCTACGGGGGACAGGGGGTGGGGAGACCCAGTACTTC.

This clonotype was recorded many times. V is TRBV7-9 and J is TRBJ2-5; TRBD2 aligns across 13 bases. The CDR3 is 16 residues long. V dropped 5 bases and J dropped 5; count of bases not matched to a gene: 8. Germline CDR1 reads SEHNR; CDR2 reads FQNEAQ (reference sequence). The chain's CDR3 is CASSPTSGRADETQYF. CDR3 DNA sequence: TGTGCCAGCAGCCCCACTAGCGGGAGGGCCGACGAGACCCAGTACTTC.

This clonotype was detected a few times. A read error may produce the germline difference seen at one junction end. The rearrangement links TRBV7-7 to TRBJ2-3, with no clear D. The CDR3 totals 12 residues. Germline V gene sequence: CDR1 SSHAT, CDR2 FNYEAQ (reference sequence). This CDR3 is CASSPIGDTQYF. The CDR3 nucleotides are TGTGCTAGCAGCCCCATTGGAGATACGCAGTATTTT.

This clonotype has a count of ten or more. The chain's CDR3 is CSAAKDYEQYF. DNA of the CDR3: TGCAGTGCAGCTAAGGACTACGAGCAGTACTTC. The rearrangement joins TRBV20-1 to TRBJ2-7; D remains ambiguous. Between the trimmed V and J ends, which lost 6 bases and 3 bases, there was a span of 9 bases. The germline gives CDR1 DFQATT, CDR2 SNEGSKA (reference sequence). This CDR3 has 11 amino acids.

This clonotype was seen ten or more times. This chain connects TRBV28 to TRBJ2-1, with 9 bases fitting TRBD1. This CDR3 is built from 15 residues. Unmatched junction bases numbered 18, after V lost 6 bases and J lost 15 bases. Germline V gives CDR1 MDHEN, CDR2 SYDVKM. The CDR3 DNA sequence: TGTGCCAGCAGCCAGGGGGGACAGGGTATTTTAAGTAGGTTCTTC. This gives the protein CASSQGGQGILSRFF.